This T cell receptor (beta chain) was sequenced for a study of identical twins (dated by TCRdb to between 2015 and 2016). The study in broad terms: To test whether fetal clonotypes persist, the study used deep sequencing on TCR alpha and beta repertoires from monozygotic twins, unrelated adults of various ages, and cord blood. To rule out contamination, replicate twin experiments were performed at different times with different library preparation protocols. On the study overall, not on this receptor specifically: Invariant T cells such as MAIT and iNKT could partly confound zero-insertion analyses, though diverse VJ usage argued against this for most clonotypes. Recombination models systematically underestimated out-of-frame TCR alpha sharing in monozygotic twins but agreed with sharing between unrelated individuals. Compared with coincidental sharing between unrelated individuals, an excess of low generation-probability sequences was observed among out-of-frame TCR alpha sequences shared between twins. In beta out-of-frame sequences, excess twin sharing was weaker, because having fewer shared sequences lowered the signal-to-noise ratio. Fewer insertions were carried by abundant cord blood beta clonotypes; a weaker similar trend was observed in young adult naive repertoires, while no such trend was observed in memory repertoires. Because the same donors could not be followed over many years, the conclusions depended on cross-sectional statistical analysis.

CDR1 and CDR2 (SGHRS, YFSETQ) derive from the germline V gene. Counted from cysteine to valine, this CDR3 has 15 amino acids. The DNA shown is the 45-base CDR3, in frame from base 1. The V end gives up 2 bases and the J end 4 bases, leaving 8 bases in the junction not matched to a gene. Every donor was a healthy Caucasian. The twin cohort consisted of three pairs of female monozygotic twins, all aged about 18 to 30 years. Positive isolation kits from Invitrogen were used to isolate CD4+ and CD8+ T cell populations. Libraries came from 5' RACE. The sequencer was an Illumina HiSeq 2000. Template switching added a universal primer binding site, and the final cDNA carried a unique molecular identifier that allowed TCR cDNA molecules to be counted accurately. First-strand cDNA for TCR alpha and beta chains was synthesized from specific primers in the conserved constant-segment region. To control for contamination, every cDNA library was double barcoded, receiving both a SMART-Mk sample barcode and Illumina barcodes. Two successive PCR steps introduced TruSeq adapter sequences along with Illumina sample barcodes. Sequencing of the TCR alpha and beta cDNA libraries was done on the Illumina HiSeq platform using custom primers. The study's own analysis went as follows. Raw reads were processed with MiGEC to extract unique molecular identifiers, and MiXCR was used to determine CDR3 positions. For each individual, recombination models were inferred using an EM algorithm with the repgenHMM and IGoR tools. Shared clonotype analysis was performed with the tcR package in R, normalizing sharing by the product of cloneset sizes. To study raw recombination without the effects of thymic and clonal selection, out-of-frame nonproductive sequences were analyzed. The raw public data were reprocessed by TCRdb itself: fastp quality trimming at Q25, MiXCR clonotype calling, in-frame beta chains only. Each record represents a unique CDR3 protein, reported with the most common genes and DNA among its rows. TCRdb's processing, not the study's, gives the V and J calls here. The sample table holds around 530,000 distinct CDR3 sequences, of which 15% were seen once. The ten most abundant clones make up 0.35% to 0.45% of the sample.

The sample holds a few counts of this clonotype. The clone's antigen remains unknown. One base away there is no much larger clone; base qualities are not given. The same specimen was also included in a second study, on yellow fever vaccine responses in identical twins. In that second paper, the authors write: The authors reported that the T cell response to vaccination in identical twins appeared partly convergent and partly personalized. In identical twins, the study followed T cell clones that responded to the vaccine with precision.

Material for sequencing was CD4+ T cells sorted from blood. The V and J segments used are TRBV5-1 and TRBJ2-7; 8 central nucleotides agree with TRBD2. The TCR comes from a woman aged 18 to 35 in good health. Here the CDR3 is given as CASSLGAGALYEQYV. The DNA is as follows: TGCGCCAGCAGCTTAGGAGCGGGGGCCCTTTACGAGCAGTACGTC.